These T cell receptor beta chains were read from a single sample in a study of identical twins. TCRdb re-derived calls from the 5' RACE reads in MiXCR, one entry per CDR3 protein. The top ten clones hold just over 14% of a sample with around 230,000 distinct CDR3 sequences, 6% to 7% of them seen once. These data also featured in a second study, about T cells expressing NK-cell markers.

The sequenced sample consisted of CD8+ T cells sorted from blood. The receptor source for this set is a young woman in good health. The CDR3 runs from the conserved cysteine through the conserved F or W. The D gene is left open where the match is weak. Rows give clone size only sometimes, using once, few, many, or a class for an expanded clone.

NA TRBJ2-3 TRBV2 few TGTGCCAGCAGTGAATTTAAAGCTAGTCCAGATAGTACGCAGTATTTT CASSEFKASPDSTQYF
NA TRBJ2-7 TRBV30 few TGTGCCTGGAGTGTAAACTACGAGCAGTACTTC CAWSVNYEQYF
TRBD2 TRBJ2-3 TRBV11-2 few TGTGCCAGCAGCTTAGTTATGGTCGGGGGGGCCGAAGATACGCAGTATTTT CASSLVMVGGAEDTQYF
TRBD1 TRBJ2-7 TRBV12-3/TRBV12-4 many TGTGCCAGCAGCCCCGCCGGGACAGCCATCTACGAGCAGTACTTC CASSPAGTAIYEQYF
NA TRBJ1-2 TRBV6-5 few TGTGCCAGCAGTTCGCCGACAGGATCTCTCTATGGCTACACCTTC CASSSPTGSLYGYTF
NA TRBJ1-5 TRBV20-1 few TGCAGTGCTAGGATACAGGGCTCCAATCAGCCCCAGCATTTT CSARIQGSNQPQHF
NA TRBJ2-7 TRBV27 few TGTGCCAGCAGTTTATCCCCCGCCGGAACCTACGAGCAGTACTTC CASSLSPAGTYEQYF
NA TRBJ2-2 TRBV15 few TGTGCCACCAGCAGAGATGGCGGGGAGCTGTTTTTT CATSRDGGELFF
TRBD1 TRBJ2-5 TRBV3-1 many TGTGCCAGCAGCCCAGACAGGGGGGGGACCCAGTACTTC CASSPDRGGTQYF
NA TRBJ2-7 TRBV27 few TGTGCCAGCAGTTTTGTCGACTCCTACGAGCAGTACTTC CASSFVDSYEQYF
NA TRBJ1-1 TRBV20-1 medium-sized TGCAGTGCTAGAGATCTCAGGGACACTGAAGCTTTCTTT CSARDLRDTEAFF
TRBD2 TRBJ2-5 TRBV20-1 many TGCAGTGCTTGGGGGGACTATCAAGAGACCCAGTACTTC CSAWGDYQETQYF
TRBD1 TRBJ1-2 TRBV9 many TGTGCCAGCAGCCTAGGGACAGGGGGAGGCTATGGCTACACCTTC CASSLGTGGGYGYTF
NA TRBJ1-1 TRBV12-3/TRBV12-4 many TGTGCCAGCATCATTGGACCGCTGGGTACTGAAGCTTTCTTT CASIIGPLGTEAFF
TRBD2 TRBJ2-2 TRBV30 few TGTGCCTGGAGTCCCGGGACTAGTGGCACCGGGGAGCTGTTTTTT CAWSPGTSGTGELFF
TRBD2 TRBJ2-5 TRBV7-2 NA TGTGCCAGCAGCCCCTTACTAGCGGAAGAGACCCAGTACTTC CASSPLLAEETQYF
TRBD2 TRBJ2-3 TRBV4-3 few TGCGCCAGCAGCCAAGATCTAGCGGGAGTCCTCACAGATACGCAGTATTTT CASSQDLAGVLTDTQYF
NA TRBJ1-1 TRBV27 NA TGTGCCAGCAGTCCTAGCCATCCGGGAATGAACACTGAAGCTTTCTTT CASSPSHPGMNTEAFF
NA TRBJ2-2 TRBV18 NA TGTGCCAGCTCAATATTCCCCAGCGGGGAGCTGTTTTTT CASSIFPSGELFF
NA TRBJ1-1 TRBV7-9 many TGTGCCAGCAGCTTATTACTGGGAACTGAAGCTTTCTTT CASSLLLGTEAFF
NA TRBJ2-3 TRBV27 NA TGTGCCAGCAGTAGTCCAGGGAAGCCAGATACGCAGTATTTT CASSSPGKPDTQYF
TRBD2 TRBJ2-1 TRBV9 few TGTGCCAGCAGCGACCCTAGCGGCTCCTACAATGAGCAGTTCTTC CASSDPSGSYNEQFF
TRBD1 TRBJ1-1 TRBV29-1 NA TGCAGCGTTGATACAGGGGGCAGGTACACTGAAGCTTTCTTT CSVDTGGRYTEAFF
NA TRBJ2-1 TRBV7-7 few TGTGCCAGCAGCTTAAGCACTGTAGGGGATGAGCAGTTCTTC CASSLSTVGDEQFF
NA TRBJ2-1 TRBV6-5 many TGTGCCAGCAGTTACTCTAGCGGTGCCTACAATGAGCAGTTCTTC CASSYSSGAYNEQFF
NA TRBJ2-7 TRBV20-1 NA TGCAGTGCTAGTAATTCAGAAGGGACAATCTCCTACGAGCAGTACTTC CSASNSEGTISYEQYF
TRBD1 TRBJ2-7 TRBV7-9 few TGTGCCAGCAGCTTCCCGGGACAGGGGGCGGGCGAGCAGTACTTC CASSFPGQGAGEQYF
TRBD2 TRBJ2-5 TRBV6-2/TRBV6-3 many TGTGCCAGCAGTTACCAGCGGGAGGGCCCTCAAGAGACCCAGTACTTC CASSYQREGPQETQYF
NA TRBJ1-1 TRBV12-3/TRBV12-4 many TGTGCCAGCCTACAAGAGGTGACTGAAGCTTTCTTT CASLQEVTEAFF
NA TRBJ1-5 TRBV9 NA TGTGCCAGCAGCATCGGGACGGGGTATAATCAGCCCCAGCATTTT CASSIGTGYNQPQHF
NA TRBJ1-6 TRBV20-1 NA TGCAGTGCTAGAGATCAGGGGCCTGGCGTCAATTCACCCCTCCACTTT CSARDQGPGVNSPLHF
NA TRBJ1-1 TRBV11-2 few TGTGCCAGCAGCCAGCCCCCCGGGAGGAACACTGAAGCTTTCTTT CASSQPPGRNTEAFF
TRBD2 TRBJ2-7 TRBV14 few TGTGCCAGCAGCCACCCCGGGACTAGCGGCTACGAGCAGTACTTC CASSHPGTSGYEQYF
NA TRBJ1-1 TRBV9 NA TGTGCCAGCAGCCATTACCGAGGCCTGGAGAGGGCCGGAACTGAAGCTTTCTTT CASSHYRGLERAGTEAFF
NA TRBJ1-2 TRBV20-1 few TGCAGTGCTAGAGATGAGGGGAGCAGTGGCTACACCTTC CSARDEGSSGYTF
TRBD2 TRBJ2-7 TRBV15 NA TGTGCCACCAGCAGAGTGTTAGCGGGAGGGGACGAGCAGTACTTC CATSRVLAGGDEQYF
TRBD1 TRBJ1-5 TRBV3-1 NA TGTGCCAGCAGCCAGGGTGGACAGGGGGGTCAGCCCCAGCATTTT CASSQGGQGGQPQHF
NA TRBJ1-1 TRBV12-3/TRBV12-4 many TGTGCCAGCAGTTTTTCGGGAAACACTGAAGCTTTCTTT CASSFSGNTEAFF
TRBD2 TRBJ2-3 TRBV6-2/TRBV6-3 NA TGTGCCAGCAGTTCCGAGCGGGGGGCCCTTAGCACAGATACGCAGTATTTT CASSSERGALSTDTQYF
NA TRBJ2-7 TRBV7-9 few TGTGCCAGCAGCCGCGGAGATAGCGGATACTACGAGCAGTACTTC CASSRGDSGYYEQYF
NA TRBJ2-5 TRBV2 many TGTGCCAGCAGTGAAGACGTGGGGCTGGGAGAGACCCAGTACTTC CASSEDVGLGETQYF